This T cell receptor beta chain is from a study of blood T cell repertoires in COVID-19. Study details: COVID-19 samples collected from the United States, Italy and Spain covered acute and convalescent phases. The cDNA or gDNA used as material had been derived from T cells, B-cell-depleted T cells, or PBMCs.

In the original processing: Cell counts per sample came from amplifying reference gene primers. Clones were sequenced by immunoSEQ multiplex PCR, and TCRdb holds only the in-frame ones, with some missing. V, J and clone size derive from that table, while D and trimming were established from the DNA sequence. The repertoire includes around 270,000 clones, 85% to 90% of them detected once, and about 5% sits in the top ten. A Seattle source enrolled patients during active infection and followed them longitudinally. Trimming cost V 2 bases and J 3 bases; bases outside gene matches: 4. The CDR3 has 15 amino acids. The germline V gene encodes CDR1 LGHNA and CDR2 YSLEER.

The V call is TRBV4-3, the J call TRBJ1-5; 7 bases align to TRBD1. The clonotype originates from an older woman with COVID-19, enrolled during active disease. The specimen sequenced was peripheral blood. As DNA, the CDR3 is TGCGCCAGCAGCCAAACGACAGGGTTCAATCAGCCCCAGCATTTT. Translating gives CASSQTTGFNQPQHF.